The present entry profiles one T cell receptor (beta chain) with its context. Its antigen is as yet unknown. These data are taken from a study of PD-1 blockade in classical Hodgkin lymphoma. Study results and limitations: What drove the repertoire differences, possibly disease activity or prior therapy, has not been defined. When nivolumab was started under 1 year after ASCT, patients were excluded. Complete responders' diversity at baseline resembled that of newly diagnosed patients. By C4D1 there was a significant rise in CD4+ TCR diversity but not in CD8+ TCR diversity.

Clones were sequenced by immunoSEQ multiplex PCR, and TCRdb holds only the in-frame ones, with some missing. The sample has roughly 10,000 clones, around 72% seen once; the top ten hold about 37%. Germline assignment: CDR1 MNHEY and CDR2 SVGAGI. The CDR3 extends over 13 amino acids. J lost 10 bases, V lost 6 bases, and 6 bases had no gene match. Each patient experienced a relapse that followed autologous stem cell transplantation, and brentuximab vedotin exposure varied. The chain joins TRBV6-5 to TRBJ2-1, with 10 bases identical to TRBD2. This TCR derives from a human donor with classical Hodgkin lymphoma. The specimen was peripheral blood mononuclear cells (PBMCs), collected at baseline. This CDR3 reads CASRLAGRGEQFF. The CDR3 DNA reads TGTGCCAGCAGACTAGCGGGGCGCGGGGAGCAGTTCTTC.